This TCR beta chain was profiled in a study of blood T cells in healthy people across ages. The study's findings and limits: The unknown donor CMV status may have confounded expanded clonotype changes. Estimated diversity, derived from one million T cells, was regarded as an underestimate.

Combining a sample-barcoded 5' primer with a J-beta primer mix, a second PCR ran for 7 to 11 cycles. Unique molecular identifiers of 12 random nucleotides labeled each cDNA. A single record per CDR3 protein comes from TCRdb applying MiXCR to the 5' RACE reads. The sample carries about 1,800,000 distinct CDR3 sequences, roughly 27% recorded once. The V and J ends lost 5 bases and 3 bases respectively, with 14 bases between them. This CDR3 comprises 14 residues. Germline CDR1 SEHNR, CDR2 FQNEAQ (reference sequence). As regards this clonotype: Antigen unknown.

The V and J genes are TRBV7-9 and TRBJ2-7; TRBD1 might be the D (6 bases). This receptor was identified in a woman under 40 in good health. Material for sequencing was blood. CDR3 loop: CASSHQGKGYEQYF. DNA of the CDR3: TGTGCCAGCAGCCATCAGGGGAAGGGCTACGAGCAGTACTTC.